This is a list of T cell receptor beta chains from one sample in a study of vaccination effects on CD4 cells after COVID-19. Their specific antigens are unknown. Libraries were prepared by immunoSEQ multiplex PCR; TCRdb keeps only in-frame clonotypes and omits some of them. The sample lists 11,000 to 15,000 clones, about three quarters occurring once. Sequencing used CD4+ T cells from PBMCs cultured with HCoV-NL63 spike peptides, obtained after COVID-19 vaccination. These receptors were taken from a human donor who had a prior SARS-CoV-2 infection. Each CDR3 is given with its conserved first and last residue. Each record gives: V gene, D gene, clone size, CDR3 length, J gene, CDR3 protein, CDR3 DNA. D genes are given only for firm matches. Size is omitted from some rows. Given values are once, few, many or a class for expanded clones.

TRBV3-1/TRBV3-2,-,-,14,TRBJ1-2,CASNPSGGGYGYTF,TGTGCCAGCAACCCAAGCGGGGGGGGCTATGGCTACACCTTC
TRBV6-4,TRBD2,few,13,TRBJ2-1,CASTGTSGGRLFF,TGTGCCAGCACCGGGACTAGCGGGGGGCGTCTGTTCTTC
TRBV27,-,-,16,TRBJ2-3,CAATIRSRTVTDTQYF,TGTGCCGCCACAATTCGGTCTCGGACCGTCACAGATACGCAGTATTTT
TRBV6-6,TRBD2,-,13,TRBJ2-1,CASSYVAGSPLFF,TGTGCCAGCAGTTATGTAGCGGGAAGCCCCTTGTTCTTC
TRBV5-1,-,-,14,TRBJ1-4,CASRKQGKGEKLFF,TGCGCCAGCAGAAAGCAGGGAAAGGGCGAAAAACTGTTTTTT
TRBV3-1/TRBV3-2,-,-,13,TRBJ2-1,CASSQDTGYEQFF,TGTGCCAGCAGCCAAGATACCGGTTATGAGCAGTTCTTC
TRBV5-1,TRBD2,-,17,TRBJ2-3,CASSLGGLAGAGDTQYF,TGCGCCAGCAGCTTGGGGGGACTAGCGGGGGCGGGAGATACGCAGTATTTT
TRBV9,-,-,14,TRBJ1-2,CASSVDPGTYGYTF,TGTGCCAGCAGCGTAGACCCGGGAACCTATGGCTACACCTTC
TRBV6-2/TRBV6-3,TRBD2,-,18,TRBJ2-7,CASSSGAGGHRYSYEQYF,TGTGCCAGCAGTTCAGGAGCGGGAGGCCACAGATACTCCTACGAGCAGTACTTC
TRBV4-3,-,-,16,TRBJ1-1,CASSHSRGQLNTEAFF,TGCGCCAGCAGCCACTCGAGGGGTCAGTTGAACACTGAAGCTTTCTTT
TRBV11-3,-,-,14,TRBJ2-3,CASRMGPEADTQYF,TGTGCCAGCAGAATGGGGCCCGAGGCAGATACGCAGTATTTT
TRBV18,-,-,15,TRBJ1-5,CASSPSGLRVEPQHF,TGTGCCAGCTCACCGTCGGGGCTTCGGGTTGAGCCCCAGCATTTT
TRBV20-1,-,-,11,TRBJ1-3,CSATTGNTIYF,TGCAGTGCTACCACTGGAAACACCATATATTTT
TRBV3-1/TRBV3-2,-,-,15,TRBJ1-6,CASSQVGGKNSPLHF,TGTGCCAGCAGCCAAGTAGGGGGAAAGAATTCACCCCTCCACTTT
TRBV5-6,TRBD2,-,14,TRBJ2-3,CASSIGLAGDTQYF,TGTGCCAGCAGCATCGGACTAGCGGGAGATACGCAGTATTTT
TRBV6-5,-,-,12,TRBJ1-2,CASSSYDARPTF,TGTGCCAGCAGTTCCTACGACGCCCGCCCTACCTTC
TRBV5-6,-,-,15,TRBJ1-1,CASTSLPGANTEAFF,TGTGCCAGCACCTCACTGCCTGGGGCCAACACTGAAGCTTTCTTT
TRBV4-3,TRBD2,-,18,TRBJ2-1,CASSQAMGGSGRADEQFF,TGCGCCAGCAGCCAAGCGATGGGAGGTAGCGGGAGGGCCGATGAGCAGTTCTTC
TRBV11-2,-,-,15,TRBJ2-7,CASSFRTSHSYEQYF,TGTGCCAGCAGCTTTAGGACCAGTCACTCCTACGAGCAGTACTTC
TRBV7-2,-,-,14,TRBJ2-4,CASSLVGAKNIQYF,TGTGCCAGCAGCTTAGTTGGAGCCAAAAACATTCAGTACTTC
TRBV19,TRBD1,-,18,TRBJ2-3,CASSSHDRVPQSTDTQYF,TGTGCCAGTAGTTCCCATGACAGGGTACCCCAAAGTACAGATACGCAGTATTTT
TRBV2,-,-,13,TRBJ2-7,CASSFGQSYEQYF,TGTGCCAGCAGTTTCGGACAGTCCTACGAGCAGTACTTC
TRBV2,-,-,13,TRBJ2-7,CASSFAGAGEQYF,TGTGCCAGCAGTTTTGCAGGGGCGGGGGAGCAGTACTTC
TRBV6-5,TRBD1,-,15,TRBJ2-7,CASIRGQGGIYEQYF,TGTGCCAGCATCCGCGGACAGGGGGGTATCTACGAGCAGTACTTC
TRBV5-5,-,-,15,TRBJ1-1,CASSLEGPGNTEAFF,TGTGCCAGCAGCTTGGAGGGCCCAGGGAACACTGAAGCTTTCTTT
TRBV6-6,-,-,16,TRBJ1-1,CASSYGGARFYTEAFF,TGTGCCAGCAGTTACGGTGGGGCGCGTTTTTACACTGAAGCTTTCTTT
TRBV18,TRBD1,once,18,TRBJ2-7,CASSPPVFLWDSFYEQYF,TGTGCCAGCTCACCACCGGTGTTTTTGTGGGACAGTTTTTACGAGCAGTACTTC
TRBV5-3,-,-,14,TRBJ2-3,CARSLYGTADTQYF,TGTGCCAGAAGCTTGTACGGGACTGCCGATACGCAGTATTTT
TRBV10-3,-,-,11,TRBJ2-3,CAISDADTQYF,TGTGCCATCAGTGACGCAGATACGCAGTATTTT
TRBV7-6,TRBD1,-,16,TRBJ2-2,CASSRTGGLYTGELFF,TGTGCCAGCAGCCGGACAGGGGGGCTGTACACCGGGGAGCTGTTTTTT
TRBV7-2,-,-,16,TRBJ1-3,CASSLMGSGVGNTIYF,TGTGCCAGCAGCTTAATGGGGTCTGGGGTGGGAAACACCATATATTTT
TRBV10-1,-,-,14,TRBJ1-5,CASSQGMGHQPQHF,TGCGCCAGCAGCCAAGGGATGGGACATCAGCCCCAGCATTTT
TRBV11-3,-,-,14,TRBJ2-2,CASSLDIVPGELFF,TGTGCCAGCAGCTTAGATATCGTTCCCGGGGAGCTGTTTTTT
TRBV5-1,-,-,15,TRBJ2-2,CASSLGGTNTGELFF,TGCGCCAGCAGCTTGGGGGGAACGAACACCGGGGAGCTGTTTTTT
TRBV2,-,-,13,TRBJ2-1,CASSPGRYNEQFF,TGTGCCAGCAGTCCGGGACGCTACAATGAGCAGTTCTTC
TRBV7-3,TRBD2,-,16,TRBJ2-1,CASSPYLRDYNNEQFF,TGTGCCAGCAGCCCATACCTCCGGGACTACAACAATGAGCAGTTCTTC
TRBV3-1/TRBV3-2,-,few,11,TRBJ2-2,CASFNTGELFF,TGTGCCAGCTTTAACACCGGGGAGCTGTTTTTT
TRBV29-1,-,-,15,TRBJ1-4,CSVAGGGVIGEKLFF,TGCAGCGTTGCTGGGGGTGGGGTAATAGGTGAAAAACTGTTTTTT
TRBV12-5,TRBD1,-,15,TRBJ2-7,CASGAADRGLYEQYF,TGTGCTAGTGGTGCCGCGGACAGGGGTTTGTACGAGCAGTACTTC
TRBV18,-,-,13,TRBJ2-5,CASSPGLGETQYF,TGTGCCAGCTCACCTGGGCTGGGGGAGACCCAGTACTTC
TRBV3-1/TRBV3-2,-,-,14,TRBJ2-5,CASSQAQGLETQYF,TGTGCCAGCAGCCAAGCCCAGGGACTGGAGACCCAGTACTTC
TRBV5-1,TRBD2,-,16,TRBJ2-7,CASSLAPSGSTYEQYF,TGCGCCAGCAGCTTGGCTCCTAGCGGGAGCACCTACGAGCAGTACTTC
TRBV5-4,-,-,13,TRBJ2-7,CASSLLGSPEQYF,TGTGCCAGCAGCTTATTGGGATCCCCTGAGCAGTACTTC
TRBV6-6,-,-,14,TRBJ1-1,CASSYDRRGTEAFF,TGTGCCAGCAGTTACGACAGAAGGGGAACTGAAGCTTTCTTT
TRBV9,-,few,13,TRBJ2-1,CASSVAPRDEQFF,TGTGCCAGCAGCGTAGCACCCAGGGATGAGCAGTTCTTC
TRBV4-2,TRBD1,few,15,TRBJ1-3,CASSQGRGPGNTIYF,TGTGCCAGCAGCCAGGGCAGGGGGCCTGGAAACACCATATATTTT
TRBV6-5,-,-,16,TRBJ1-4,CASSYSGGRGNEKLFF,TGTGCCAGCAGTTACTCGGGGGGCCGGGGAAATGAAAAACTGTTTTTT
TRBV7-9,-,-,14,TRBJ2-3,CASSLTQGVDTQYF,TGTGCCAGCAGCTTGACGCAGGGCGTGGATACGCAGTATTTT
TRBV6-5,-,-,12,TRBJ2-5,CASSLLEETQYF,TGTGCCAGCAGCCTTCTAGAGGAGACCCAGTACTTC
TRBV5-1,-,once,17,TRBJ2-7,CASSLVSAGLGDYEQYF,TGCGCCAGCAGCTTGGTGTCAGCCGGATTAGGGGACTACGAGCAGTACTTC
TRBV5-8,-,-,16,TRBJ1-1,CASSHRVGFRNTEAFF,TGTGCCAGCAGCCACAGGGTTGGTTTTAGGAACACTGAAGCTTTCTTT
TRBV12-5,-,-,13,TRBJ2-7,CASGRDTNYEQYF,TGTGCTAGTGGTCGGGACACAAATTACGAGCAGTACTTC
TRBV19,-,medium-sized,13,TRBJ1-5,CASSPGLNQPQHF,TGTGCCAGTAGTCCGGGCCTCAATCAGCCCCAGCATTTT
TRBV3-1/TRBV3-2,TRBD1,few,16,TRBJ1-2,CASSPIQGAGGYGYTF,TGTGCCAGCAGCCCGATACAGGGGGCGGGCGGCTATGGCTACACCTTC